This TCR beta chain comes out of a study of blood T cell repertoires in COVID-19 (dated by TCRdb to 2019 to 2021). Notes on the research overall: Samples from collaborators originated in the United States, Italy and Spain and spanned both the acute and convalescent phases of COVID-19. The material from the prospective study consisted of cDNA or gDNA derived from T cells, B-cell-depleted T cells, or PBMCs. Deeply sampled blood TCRbeta repertoires from subjects exposed to, actively infected with, or recovered from COVID-19 were included in the dataset. The repertoires were released in a freely available public database meant as a resource for research on the immune response to SARS-CoV-2. The samples were drawn from the first 160 participants of the ongoing ImmuneRACE study and from some 1,300 subjects provided by 6 global collaborators. The sample metadata nearly always contained a de-identified subject ID, COVID-19 status, age in years and sex. Where HLA class I and class II types were available, the types were taken from metadata supplied by the sample provider, not from assay-based typing.

The full study reports these points: How much clinical and demographic metadata was included differed by source and by participant, and the metadata was provided uncurated.

The immunoSEQ Assay, a bias-controlled multiplex PCR, was used to amplify TCRbeta CDR3 regions from genomic DNA. The authors' analysis ran thus. Nucleated cell counts per sample were estimated from amplification of reference gene primers within the assay. To quantify the absolute abundance of each unique TCRbeta CDR3 rearrangement, sequence reads were collapsed and filtered. For each sample, productive Simpson clonality was calculated as the square root of Simpson's diversity index over productive rearrangements. Imported from immuneACCESS, the table was reduced by TCRdb to in-frame sequences with V and J called. These copies leave out some clones; in studies compared against another copy, an unresolved V gene accounts for under half, and the cause of the remainder is not known. V and J calls and clone size are as listed in that table; D and trimming were resolved from the DNA. The sample table shows roughly 400,000 clones, and more than 70% are seen once. Of the sample, about 2.3% falls within the top ten clones.

CDR1 and CDR2 (SNHLY, FYNNEI) derive from the germline V gene. At the junction V is shortened by 6 bases and J by 5 bases; bases outside the gene matches: 4. The CDR3 contains 15 residues, cysteine and phenylalanine counted. Just CDR3 DNA is preserved here, 45 bases in frame from base 1. About this clone itself: This receptor's antigen is unknown. No quality values exist for individual bases; no much larger clone is one base distant.

One collaborating source in Seattle enrolled patients during active infection and followed them longitudinally through the course of disease. Whole blood was collected in K2EDTA tubes by collaborating institutions according to the institutions' own protocols. For TCRbeta analysis, collaborators shipped samples in one of three forms: frozen whole blood, isolated PBMCs, or DNA extracted from either of those sample types. The sequenced sample was peripheral blood. The rearrangement combines TRBV2 with TRBJ2-3; 14 nucleotides in the junction match TRBD2. The origin of this receptor is a woman aged 60 to 75 with COVID-19, enrolled during active disease. The CDR3 reads CASSPGLAGVDTQYF. The DNA sequence is given as TGTGCCAGCAGCCCGGGACTAGCGGGGGTAGATACGCAGTATTTT.